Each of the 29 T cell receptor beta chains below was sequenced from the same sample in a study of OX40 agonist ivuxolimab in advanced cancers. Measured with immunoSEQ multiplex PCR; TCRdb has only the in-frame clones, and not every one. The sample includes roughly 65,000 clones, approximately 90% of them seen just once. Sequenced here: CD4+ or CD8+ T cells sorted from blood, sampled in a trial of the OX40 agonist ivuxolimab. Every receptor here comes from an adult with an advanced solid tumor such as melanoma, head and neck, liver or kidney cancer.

CDR3 sequence (DNA): TGTGCCAGCAATTTTAACAGCCAAGAGACCCAGTACTTC. Its translation is CASNFNSQETQYF. The chain couples TRBV2 to TRBJ2-5, with D unclear. Trimming took 7 bases from V and 1 from J, leaving 10 bases between them. This CDR3 is 13 amino acids long. The germline V gene encodes CDR1 SNHLY and CDR2 FYNNEI.

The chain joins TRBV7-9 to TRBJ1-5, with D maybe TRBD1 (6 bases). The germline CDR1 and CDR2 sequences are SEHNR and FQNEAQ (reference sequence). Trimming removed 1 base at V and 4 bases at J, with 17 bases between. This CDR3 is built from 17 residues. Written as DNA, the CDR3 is TGTGCCAGCAGCTTAGGAGGGGGGGGGCGAAGAAATCAGCCCCAGCATTTT. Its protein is CASSLGGGGRRNQPQHF.

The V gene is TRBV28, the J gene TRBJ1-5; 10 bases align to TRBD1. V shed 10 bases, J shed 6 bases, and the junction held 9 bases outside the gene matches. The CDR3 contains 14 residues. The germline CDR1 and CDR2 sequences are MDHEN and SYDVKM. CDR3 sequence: CATWSGQGGQPQHF. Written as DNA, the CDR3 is TGTGCCACCTGGTCTGGACAGGGGGGTCAGCCCCAGCATTTT.

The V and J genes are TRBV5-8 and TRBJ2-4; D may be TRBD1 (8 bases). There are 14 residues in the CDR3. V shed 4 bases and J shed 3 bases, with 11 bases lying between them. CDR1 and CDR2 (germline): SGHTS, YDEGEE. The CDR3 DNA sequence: TGTGCCAGCAGCAGCGGGACAGGCAAAAACATTCAGTACTTC. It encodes CASSSGTGKNIQYF. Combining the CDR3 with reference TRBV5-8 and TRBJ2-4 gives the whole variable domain EAGVTQSPTHLIKTRGQQATLRCSPISGHTSVYWYQQALGLGLQFLLWYDEGEERNRGNFPPRFSGRQFPNYSSELNVNALELEDSALYLCASSSGTGKNIQYFGAGTRLSVL.

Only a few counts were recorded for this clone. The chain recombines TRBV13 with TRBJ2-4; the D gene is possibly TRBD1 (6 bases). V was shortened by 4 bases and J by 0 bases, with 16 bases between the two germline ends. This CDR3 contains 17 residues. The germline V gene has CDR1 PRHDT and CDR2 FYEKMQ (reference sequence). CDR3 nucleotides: TGTGCCAGCAGCTCCCTCGGGTGGGGGCTAGCCAAAAACATTCAGTACTTC. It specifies CASSSLGWGLAKNIQYF.

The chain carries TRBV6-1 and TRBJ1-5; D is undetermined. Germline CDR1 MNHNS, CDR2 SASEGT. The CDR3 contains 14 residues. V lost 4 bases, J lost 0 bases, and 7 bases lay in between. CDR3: CASSVGNSNQPQHF. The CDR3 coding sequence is TGTGCCAGCAGTGTTGGTAATAGCAATCAGCCCCAGCATTTT.

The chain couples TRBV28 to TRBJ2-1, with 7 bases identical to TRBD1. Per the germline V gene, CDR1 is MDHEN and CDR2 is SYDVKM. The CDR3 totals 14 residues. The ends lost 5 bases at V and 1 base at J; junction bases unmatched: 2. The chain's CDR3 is CASSLDRSYNEQFF. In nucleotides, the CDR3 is TGTGCCAGCAGTCTGGACAGGTCCTACAATGAGCAGTTCTTC.

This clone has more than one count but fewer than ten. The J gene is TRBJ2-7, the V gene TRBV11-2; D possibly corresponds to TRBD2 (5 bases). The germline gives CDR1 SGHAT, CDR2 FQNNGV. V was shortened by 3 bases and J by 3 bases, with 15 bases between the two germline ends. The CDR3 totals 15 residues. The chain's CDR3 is CASSLEIGIHYEQYF. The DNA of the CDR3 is TGTGCCAGCAGCTTGGAGATCGGGATTCACTACGAGCAGTACTTC.

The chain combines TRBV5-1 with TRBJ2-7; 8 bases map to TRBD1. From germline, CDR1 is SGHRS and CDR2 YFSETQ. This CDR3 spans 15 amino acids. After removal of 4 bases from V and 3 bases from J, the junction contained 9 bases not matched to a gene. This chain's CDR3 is CASSLGGTGDYEQYF. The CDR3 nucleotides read TGCGCCAGCAGCCTAGGGGGGACAGGAGACTACGAGCAGTACTTC.

The CDR3 nucleotides are TGTGCCAGTAGTTTGGCCTGGGACGTTAACAAAGCTTTCTTT. Its translation is CASSLAWDVNKAFF. The chain uses TRBV19 and TRBJ1-1, with D tentatively TRBD1 (5 bases). V lost 5 bases and J 9 bases, leaving 19 bases between the germline ends. Germline V gives CDR1 LNHDA, CDR2 SQIVND (reference sequence). The CDR3 totals 14 residues.

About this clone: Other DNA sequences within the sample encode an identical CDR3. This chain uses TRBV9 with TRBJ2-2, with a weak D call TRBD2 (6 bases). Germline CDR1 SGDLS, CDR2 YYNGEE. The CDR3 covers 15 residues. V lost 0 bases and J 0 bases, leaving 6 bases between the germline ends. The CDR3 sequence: CASSVGGANTGELFF. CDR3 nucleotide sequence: TGTGCCAGCAGCGTAGGGGGGGCGAACACCGGGGAGCTGTTTTTT.

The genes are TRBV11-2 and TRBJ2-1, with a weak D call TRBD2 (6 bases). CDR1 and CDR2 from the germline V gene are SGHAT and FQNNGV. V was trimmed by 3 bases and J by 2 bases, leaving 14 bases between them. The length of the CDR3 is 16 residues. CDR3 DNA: TGTGCCAGCAGCTTGAGTAGTGGGGGGACCTACAATGAGCAGTTCTTC. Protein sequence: CASSLSSGGTYNEQFF.

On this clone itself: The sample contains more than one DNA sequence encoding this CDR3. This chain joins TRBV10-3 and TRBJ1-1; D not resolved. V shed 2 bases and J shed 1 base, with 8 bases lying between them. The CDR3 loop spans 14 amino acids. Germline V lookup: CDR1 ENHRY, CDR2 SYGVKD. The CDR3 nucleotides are TGTGCCATCAGTGAGAGAACTTCGAACACTGAAGCTTTCTTT. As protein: CAISERTSNTEAFF.

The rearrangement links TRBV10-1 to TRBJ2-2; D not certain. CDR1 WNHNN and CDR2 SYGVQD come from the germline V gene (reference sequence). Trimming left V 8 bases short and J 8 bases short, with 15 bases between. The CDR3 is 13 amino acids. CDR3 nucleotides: TGCGCCAGCCAAGACTTGGTGAGGGGGGAGCTGTTTTTT. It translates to CASQDLVRGELFF.

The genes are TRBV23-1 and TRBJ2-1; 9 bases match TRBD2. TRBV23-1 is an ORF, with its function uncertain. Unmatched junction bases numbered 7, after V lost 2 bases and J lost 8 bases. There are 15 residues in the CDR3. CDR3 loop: CASSQQLAGIDEQFF. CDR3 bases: TGCGCCAGCAGTCAACAGCTAGCGGGAATCGATGAGCAGTTCTTC.

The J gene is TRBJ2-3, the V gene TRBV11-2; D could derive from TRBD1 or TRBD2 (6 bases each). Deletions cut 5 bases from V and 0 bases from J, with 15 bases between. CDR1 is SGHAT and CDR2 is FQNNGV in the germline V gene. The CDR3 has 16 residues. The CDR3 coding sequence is TGTGCCAGCAGCCCCATCCGGGGGCCAAGCACAGATACGCAGTATTTT. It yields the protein CASSPIRGPSTDTQYF.

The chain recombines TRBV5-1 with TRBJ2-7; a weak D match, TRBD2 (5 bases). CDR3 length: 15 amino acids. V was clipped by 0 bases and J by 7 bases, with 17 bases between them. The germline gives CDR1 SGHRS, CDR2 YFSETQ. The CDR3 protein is CASSLVQAPGDEQYF. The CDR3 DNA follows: TGCGCCAGCAGCTTGGTTCAGGCGCCCGGGGATGAGCAGTACTTC. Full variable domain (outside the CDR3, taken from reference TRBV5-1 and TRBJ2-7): KAGVTQTPRYLIKTRGQQVTLSCSPISGHRSVSWYQQTPGQGLQFLFEYFSETQRNKGNFPGRFSGRQFSNSRSEMNVSTLELGDSALYLCASSLVQAPGDEQYFGPGTRLTVT.

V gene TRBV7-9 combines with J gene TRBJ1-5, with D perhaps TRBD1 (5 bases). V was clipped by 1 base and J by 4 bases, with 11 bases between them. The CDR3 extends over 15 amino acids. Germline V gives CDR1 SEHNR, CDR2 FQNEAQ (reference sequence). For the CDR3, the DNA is TGTGCCAGCAGCTTAGGAGACAGATTTAATCAGCCCCAGCATTTT. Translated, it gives CASSLGDRFNQPQHF.

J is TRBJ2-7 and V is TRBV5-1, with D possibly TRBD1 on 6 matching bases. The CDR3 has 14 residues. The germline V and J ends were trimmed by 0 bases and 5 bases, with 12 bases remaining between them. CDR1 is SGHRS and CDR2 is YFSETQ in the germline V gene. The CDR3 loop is CASSLDRVKDEQYF. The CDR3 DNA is TGCGCCAGCAGCTTGGACAGGGTCAAAGACGAGCAGTACTTC.

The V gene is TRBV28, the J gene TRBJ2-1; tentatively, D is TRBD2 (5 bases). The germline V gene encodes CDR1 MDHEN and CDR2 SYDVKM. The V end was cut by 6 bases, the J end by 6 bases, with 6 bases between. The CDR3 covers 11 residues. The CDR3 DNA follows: TGTGCCAGCAGAGCGGCCAATGAGCAGTTCTTC. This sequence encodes CASRAANEQFF.

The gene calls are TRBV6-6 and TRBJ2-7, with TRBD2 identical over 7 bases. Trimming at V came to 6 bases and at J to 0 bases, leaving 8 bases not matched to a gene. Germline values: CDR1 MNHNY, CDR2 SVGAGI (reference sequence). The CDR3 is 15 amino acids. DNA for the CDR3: TGTGCCAGCAGCACTCTAGCGGCACTCTCCTACGAGCAGTACTTC. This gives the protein CASSTLAALSYEQYF.

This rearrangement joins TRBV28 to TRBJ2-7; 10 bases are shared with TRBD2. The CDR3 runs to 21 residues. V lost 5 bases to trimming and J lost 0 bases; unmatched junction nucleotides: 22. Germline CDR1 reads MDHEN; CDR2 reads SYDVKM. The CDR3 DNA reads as TGTGCCAGCAGTCCCACCCTGAGTCTTATAGGAGCGGGAGGGAGCTCCTACGAGCAGTACTTC. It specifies CASSPTLSLIGAGGSSYEQYF.

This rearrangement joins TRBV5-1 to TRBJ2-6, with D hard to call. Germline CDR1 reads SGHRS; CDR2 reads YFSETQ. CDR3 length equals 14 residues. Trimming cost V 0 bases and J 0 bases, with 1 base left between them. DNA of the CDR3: TGCGCCAGCAGCTTGGGCTCTGGGGCCAACGTCCTGACTTTC. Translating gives CASSLGSGANVLTF.

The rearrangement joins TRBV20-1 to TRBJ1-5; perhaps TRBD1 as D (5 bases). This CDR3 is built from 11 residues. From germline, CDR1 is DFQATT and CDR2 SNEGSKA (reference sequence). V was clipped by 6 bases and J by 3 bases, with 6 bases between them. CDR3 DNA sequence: TGCAGTGCAGGGGACAATCAGCCCCAGCATTTT. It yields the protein CSAGDNQPQHF.

The chain's CDR3 is CASSQERLAGRYNEQFF. The CDR3 bases are TGTGCCAGCAGCCAAGAGAGACTAGCGGGGCGATACAATGAGCAGTTCTTC. J is TRBJ2-1 and V is TRBV14, with 11 nucleotides matching TRBD2. Germline assignment: CDR1 SGHDN and CDR2 FVKESK. V lost 0 bases and J lost 4; bases outside the gene matches: 5. The CDR3 contains 17 residues.

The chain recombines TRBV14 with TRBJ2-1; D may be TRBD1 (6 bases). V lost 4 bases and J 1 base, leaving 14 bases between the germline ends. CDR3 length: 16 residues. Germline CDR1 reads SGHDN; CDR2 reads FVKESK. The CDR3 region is CASSPGQQFSYNEQFF. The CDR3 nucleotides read TGTGCCAGCAGCCCTGGACAGCAATTTTCCTACAATGAGCAGTTCTTC.

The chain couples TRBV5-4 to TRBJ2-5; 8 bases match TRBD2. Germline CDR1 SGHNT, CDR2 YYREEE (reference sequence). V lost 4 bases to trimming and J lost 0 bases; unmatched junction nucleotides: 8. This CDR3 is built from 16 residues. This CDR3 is CASSTGRGANQETQYF. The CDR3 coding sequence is TGTGCCAGCAGCACCGGGAGGGGGGCGAACCAAGAGACCCAGTACTTC.

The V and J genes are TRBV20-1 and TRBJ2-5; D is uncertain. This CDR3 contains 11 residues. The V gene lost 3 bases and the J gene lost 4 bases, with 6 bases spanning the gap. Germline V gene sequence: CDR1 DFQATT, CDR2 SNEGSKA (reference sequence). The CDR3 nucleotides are TGCAGTGCTAGTACTGGAGAGACCCAGTACTTC. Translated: CSASTGETQYF.

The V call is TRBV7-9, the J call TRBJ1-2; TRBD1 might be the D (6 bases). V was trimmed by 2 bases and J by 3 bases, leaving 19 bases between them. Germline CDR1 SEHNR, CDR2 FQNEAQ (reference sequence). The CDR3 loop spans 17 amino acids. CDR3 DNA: TGTGCCAGCAGCTTATCCACCACCACAGGGTTTTACTATGGCTACACCTTC. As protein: CASSLSTTTGFYYGYTF.